This T cell receptor beta chain comes out of a study of graft-versus-host responses after intestinal transplantation (dated by TCRdb to the early 2020s). In terms of the full investigation: The transplants that recipients received were multivisceral, liver-intestinal, or isolated intestinal. Anti-thymocyte globulin induction was given to all recipients, followed by maintenance tacrolimus and steroids for 3 to 4 years. After intestinal transplantation, graft-versus-host and host-versus-graft alloreactive T cell clones were followed in the graft, circulation and bone marrow using bulk TCR-beta CDR3 sequencing. A cohort of approximately 24 intestinal transplant recipients, including one retransplant, was enrolled, and a few patients lacking pretransplant specimens were excluded. Samples from three later patients were sequenced in-house on an Illumina MiSeq with MiXCR processing rather than by the commercial service. Donor T cell macrochimerism was defined as a peak of at least 4% donor T cells among recipient peripheral blood mononuclear cells. To identify alloreactive clones, pre-transplant mixed lymphocyte reaction products were sequenced and then compared with unstimulated pre-transplant donor and recipient T cells.

As regards this clone: This receptor's antigen is unknown. No much larger clonotype is one base removed from it; base qualities were not supplied.

What the work shows at the level of the full study, not this receptor alone: GvH clones were detected in recipient bone marrow, and some appeared earlier in ileal mucosa or blood, consistent with an intestinal mucosal origin. In the allografts of patients with donor T cell macrochimerism, GvH to HvG T cell clonal ratios were high. Early after transplant, peak levels of circulating GvH clones were associated with declines in HvG clones. Conclusions were limited by the relatively low number and heterogeneity of intestinal transplant patients.

In the first month after transplant, blood samples were collected up to 4 times, and after that at least monthly when available. The method was the immunoSEQ multiplex PCR assay. High-throughput TCR-beta CDR3 sequencing of genomic DNA from most patients was performed by Adaptive Biotechnologies. Processing in the source paper ran as follows. Adaptive's ImmunoSEQ software supplied the TCR sequencing data for 18 patients, while MiXCR and VDJtools were used to process a few other patients. CDR3 nucleotide sequences shared between donor and recipient were removed because the origin of such sequences could not be assigned. To count as alloreactive, a clone needed at least 2-fold expansion over unstimulated cells and a minimum CFSE-low frequency of 0.002% (template counts) or 0.001% (read counts). A clone was considered mappable if detected in the sequenced pre-transplant spleen, lymph node, or MLR CFSE-low populations of the donor or recipient. Cumulative frequency of alloreactive clones was calculated as a percentage of all sequences weighted by copy number. TCRdb carries this immuneACCESS record with in-frame sequences only. Its versions omit some clonotypes, under half of them owing to an unresolved V gene in the studies checked, with the rest unexplained. The DNA was the basis for D and trimming; V, J and clone size are from that table. The sample yields tens of thousands of clones; roughly nine tenths were counted once. The ten largest clones add up to about 2.5% of the sample.

V is shortened by 6 bases, J by 0 bases, and the region joining them spans 11 bases. Taken from cysteine to phenylalanine, the CDR3 has 14 residues. The sequence is cut down to CDR3 DNA, 42 bases in frame from base 1. As encoded in the germline V gene, CDR1 is SQVTM while CDR2 is ANQGSEA. The receptor was isolated from a human patient who received an intestinal transplant, so some T cells may come from the graft donor. The chain links TRBV29-1 with TRBJ2-2; TRBD2 could be the D gene, as 5 bases match. This material consisted of PBMCs, taken around 320 days after intestinal transplant. The DNA sequence is TGCAGCGTCCGGGGTGGGACGAACACCGGGGAGCTGTTTTTT. It encodes CSVRGGTNTGELFF.